The 32 T cell receptor beta chains below were found in one sample sequenced in a study of shared clonotypes between healthy human individuals. Only in-frame clones appear in the TCRdb table, and some are missing; sequencing was by immunoSEQ multiplex PCR. Here the sample spans fewer than 500,000 clones, about 75% being singletons. What was sequenced was PBMCs. Every receptor here comes from a woman in her thirties or forties in good health. Some clones in this sample may be carry-over from other donors' samples.

This chain links TRBV7-9 with TRBJ2-6, with 7 bases fitting TRBD1. This CDR3 has 17 residues. V lost 5 bases, J lost 0 bases, and 7 bases stayed unmatched. Per the germline V gene, CDR1 is SEHNR and CDR2 is FQNEAQ (reference sequence). CDR3 residues: CASSPRDSHSGANVLTF. The CDR3 DNA sequence: TGTGCCAGCAGCCCCCGGGACAGTCACTCTGGGGCCAACGTCCTGACTTTC.

This chain joins TRBV30 and TRBJ2-7; D remains unclear. This CDR3 has 13 residues. Germline V gene lookup returns CDR1 GTSNPN and CDR2 SVGIG (reference sequence). The V gene lost 3 bases and the J gene lost 2 bases, with 11 bases spanning the gap. The CDR3 coding sequence is TGTGCCTGGAGGATGGACCTAACCTACGAGCAGTACTTC. It specifies CAWRMDLTYEQYF. The entire variable domain, with the rest obtained from reference TRBV30 and TRBJ2-7, is as follows: SQTIHQWPATLVQPVGSPLSLECTVEGTSNPNLYWYRQAAGRGLQLLFYSVGIGQISSEVPQNLSASRPQDRQFILSSKKLLLSDSGFYLCAWRMDLTYEQYFGPGTRLTVT.

The CDR3 sequence: CASSPNRDRGGNTIYF. The CDR3 DNA follows: TGTGCCAGCAGTCCGAACCGGGACAGGGGGGGAAACACCATATATTTT. V gene TRBV27 combines with J gene TRBJ1-3; TRBD1 agrees at 11 bases. The CDR3 is 16 amino acids. V gave up 5 bases and J gave up 4 bases; unmatched junction bases: 7. Germline-derived CDR1 and CDR2 are MNHEY and SMNVEV (reference sequence).

V gene TRBV28 combines with J gene TRBJ1-2; D gene unclear. Trimming pared 8 bases from V and 8 bases from J, leaving 18 bases between. Germline V lookup: CDR1 MDHEN, CDR2 SYDVKM. This CDR3 region has 13 residues. The CDR3 is CASQTMALLGYTF. The CDR3 nucleotides read TGTGCCAGCCAAACGATGGCGCTGTTGGGCTACACCTTC.

Of note for this clone: A read error may account for a junction end that differs from germline. For the CDR3, the DNA is TGCAGTGTTAGACACCACACTGAAGCTTTCTTT. It specifies CSVRHHTEAFF. The chain joins TRBV20-1 to TRBJ1-1; D not certain. Germline V gene data show CDR1 as DFQATT and CDR2 as SNEGSKA (reference sequence). This CDR3 comprises 11 residues.

This chain joins TRBV25-1 and TRBJ2-5; D ambiguous. Germline V gene data show CDR1 as MGHDK and CDR2 as SYGVNS. V was cut by 2 bases and J by 4 bases, with 14 bases left in between. This CDR3 has 15 residues. DNA for the CDR3: TGTGCCAGCAGTGAAAGTTGGGCGCAAGTAGAGACCCAGTACTTC. Amino acids: CASSESWAQVETQYF.

This clone was recorded at least ten times. The CDR3 loop reads CASRDVGQTDTQYF. The CDR3 DNA is TGTGCCAGCAGGGACGTGGGTCAGACAGATACGCAGTATTTT. V is TRBV6-6 and J is TRBJ2-3; D ambiguous. V gave up 6 bases and J gave up 3 bases, with 13 bases separating them. The V gene's germline CDR1 is MNHNY and CDR2 SVGAGI (reference sequence). CDR3 length equals 14 residues.

The J gene is TRBJ2-1, the V gene TRBV11-3; the D is unclear. Germline CDR1 SGHNT, CDR2 YENEEA. This CDR3 spans 14 amino acids. V was cut by 1 base and J by 2 bases, with 6 bases left in between. CDR3 DNA: TGTGCCAGCAGCTTAGCGGCGACCTACAATGAGCAGTTCTTC. Translated: CASSLAATYNEQFF.

The V call is TRBV10-3, the J call TRBJ1-1; possibly TRBD1 for D (5 bases). Germline lookup yields CDR1 ENHRY and CDR2 SYGVKD. V gave up 2 bases and J gave up 5 bases, with 9 bases separating them. The CDR3 consists of 13 residues. DNA for the CDR3: TGTGCCATCAGTGAGGGGGGATGGACTGAAGCTTTCTTT. This sequence encodes CAISEGGWTEAFF.

This clone occurred once. The rearrangement uses TRBV7-2 and TRBJ1-3; 7 nucleotides line up with TRBD1. With V trimmed by 1 base and J by 7 bases, 1 base remained unmatched. The CDR3 covers 13 residues. Germline V gene lookup returns CDR1 SGHTA and CDR2 FQGNSA. CDR3 in DNA: TGTGCCAGCAGCTTAGGACAGGGCAACACCATATATTTT. This encodes CASSLGQGNTIYF.

The chain links TRBV21-1 to TRBJ2-5; the table gives TRBD2 as D, unverified against the DNA. TRBV21-1 is a recognized pseudogene. The CDR3 contains 19 residues. The CDR3, as DNA: TGTGCCAGCAGCTCCTGCAAGGGACTAGCGGGTGGTACGAGAGAGACCCAGTACTTC. Protein product: CASSSCKGLAGGTRETQYF.

The chain carries TRBV10-3 and TRBJ2-1, with D perhaps TRBD1 (6 bases). Germline CDR1 reads ENHRY; CDR2 reads SYGVKD. V gave up 7 bases and J gave up 0 bases, with 10 bases separating them. CDR3 length equals 14 residues. The CDR3 loop reads CAIMGAGSYNEQFF. CDR3 DNA sequence: TGTGCCATCATGGGGGCCGGCTCCTACAATGAGCAGTTCTTC.

The chain combines TRBV6-5 with TRBJ1-1; D is possibly TRBD1 (5 bases). With 0 bases removed from V and 4 bases from J, the gap between germline ends came to 15 bases. This CDR3 has 16 amino acids. The V gene's germline CDR1 is MNHEY and CDR2 SVGAGI. The CDR3 region has the DNA TGTGCCAGCAGTTACTCCTCTCCAGGGTCGGGCACTGAAGCTTTCTTT. Translation: CASSYSSPGSGTEAFF.

This clone showed up just once. This chain joins TRBV28 and TRBJ2-7; D ambiguous. The CDR3 contains 16 residues. Trimming took 5 bases from V and 5 from J, leaving 22 bases between them. Per the germline V gene, CDR1 is MDHEN and CDR2 is SYDVKM. The DNA of the CDR3 is TGTGCCAGCAGTGGAATTTTACCTGCCCCCCTTCACGAGCAGTACTTC. It yields the protein CASSGILPAPLHEQYF. The variable domain in full, with the rest retrieved from reference TRBV28 and TRBJ2-7, is DVKVTQSSRYLVKRTGEKVFLECVQDMDHENMFWYRQDPGLGLRLIYFSYDVKMKEKGDIPEGYSVSREKKERFSLILESASTNQTSMYLCASSGILPAPLHEQYFGPGTRLTVT.

The chain has TRBV7-8 and TRBJ2-2; 8 bases map to TRBD2. The CDR3 has 15 residues. Unmatched junction bases numbered 4, after V lost 5 bases and J lost 2 bases. Germline V lookup: CDR1 SGHVS, CDR2 FQNEAQ. The CDR3 sequence is CASSRVAGNTGELFF. CDR3 bases: TGTGCCAGCAGCCGTGTAGCGGGAAACACCGGGGAGCTGTTTTTT.

In DNA, the CDR3 is TGTGCCAGCAGTTACCCTGGGCGCGCCGAGCAGTACTTC. Residues: CASSYPGRAEQYF. The chain recombines TRBV27 with TRBJ2-7; D is unresolved. The CDR3 contains 13 residues. V lost 4 bases and J 6 bases, leaving 13 bases between the germline ends. CDR1 is MNHEY, CDR2 SMNVEV, per germline (reference sequence).

This sequence joins TRBV20-1 and TRBJ1-1; D is undetermined. CDR1 DFQATT and CDR2 SNEGSKA come from the germline V gene (reference sequence). Trimming removed 3 bases from V and 3 bases from J, with 5 bases in between. There are 11 residues in the CDR3. The CDR3 DNA is TGCAGTGCTAGGCCGGACACTGAAGCTTTCTTT. Residues: CSARPDTEAFF.

The genes are TRBV9 and TRBJ1-6; D is uncertain. This CDR3 has 15 residues. Germline V gives CDR1 SGDLS, CDR2 YYNGEE. Trimming removed 0 bases from V and 10 bases from J, with 14 bases in between. The CDR3 region is CASSVEEGFASPLHF. The DNA for the CDR3 is TGTGCCAGCAGCGTAGAGGAGGGCTTTGCATCACCCCTCCACTTT.

V is TRBV4-1 and J is TRBJ2-1, with 7 bases that match TRBD2. The V gene's germline CDR1 is MGHRA and CDR2 YSYEKL. CDR3 size: 15 residues. Trimming cost V 5 bases and J 5 bases; bases outside gene matches: 9. CDR3 bases: TGCGCCAGCAGCACGACGGTACTAGCGAACAATGAGCAGTTCTTC. Its protein is CASSTTVLANNEQFF.

The rearrangement uses TRBV5-1 and TRBJ1-5; D not certain. The ends were cut back, 3 bases at V and 11 bases at J, with 15 bases in the middle. The CDR3 runs to 13 residues. The germline gives CDR1 SGHRS, CDR2 YFSETQ. The DNA for the CDR3 is TGCGCCAGCAGCTGGATTGGTGGGGAGGCCCAGCATTTT. Protein product: CASSWIGGEAQHF.

The rearrangement uses TRBV5-1 and TRBJ2-5, with 12 bases identical to TRBD2. This CDR3 region has 15 residues. CDR1 is SGHRS, CDR2 YFSETQ, per germline. This chain's CDR3 is CASRASGRAEETQYF. The CDR3 nucleotides are TGCGCGAGTCGGGCTAGCGGGAGGGCCGAGGAGACCCAGTACTTC.

This clone was counted between two and nine times. The chain combines TRBV28 with TRBJ1-1, with a possible D match to TRBD1 (5 bases). V lost 2 bases and J 7 bases, leaving 14 bases between the germline ends. This CDR3 region has 14 residues. The germline V gene encodes CDR1 MDHEN and CDR2 SYDVKM. The CDR3 DNA reads TGTGCCAGCAGTTTACGGCAGGGAAGGGGTGAAGCTTTCTTT. It yields the protein CASSLRQGRGEAFF.

This chain links TRBV4-2 with TRBJ2-1; 11 bases line up with TRBD2. The CDR3 covers 17 residues. J lost 4 bases, V lost 1 base, and 6 bases had no gene match. Germline CDR1 reads LGHNA; CDR2 reads YNFKEQ. As DNA, the CDR3 is TGTGCCAGCAGCCAAGTCGCCGGGACTAGCGGATACAATGAGCAGTTCTTC. It specifies CASSQVAGTSGYNEQFF.

This clone was recorded only once. This chain connects TRBV5-1 to TRBJ2-5; D ambiguous. The germline gives CDR1 SGHRS, CDR2 YFSETQ. Trimming removed 4 bases from V and 5 bases from J, with 12 bases in between. There are 13 residues in the CDR3. The CDR3 reads CASSRFGSETQYF. The CDR3 nucleotides are TGCGCCAGCAGCCGGTTTGGATCCGAGACCCAGTACTTC. Full variable domain (remainder filled in from reference TRBV5-1 and TRBJ2-5): KAGVTQTPRYLIKTRGQQVTLSCSPISGHRSVSWYQQTPGQGLQFLFEYFSETQRNKGNFPGRFSGRQFSNSRSEMNVSTLELGDSALYLCASSRFGSETQYFGPGTRLLVL.

The chain couples TRBV27 to TRBJ1-6, with TRBD1 identical over 9 bases. This CDR3 has 17 amino acids. Germline V gene sequence: CDR1 MNHEY, CDR2 SMNVEV (reference sequence). V trimming: 5 bases; J trimming: 7 bases; junction bases outside the gene matches: 12. The CDR3 DNA is TGTGCCAGCAGTCACTCCTCGGACAGGGGAGGGAATTCACCCCTCCACTTT. Protein sequence: CASSHSSDRGGNSPLHF.

This clone was seen only a few times. The genes are TRBV4-2 and TRBJ1-5; no clear D. The CDR3 runs to 13 residues. V was clipped by 0 bases and J by 9 bases, with 9 bases between them. From germline, CDR1 is LGHNA and CDR2 YNFKEQ. The CDR3 coding sequence is TGTGCCAGCAGCCAAGATATGGCCCTGCCCCAGCATTTT. This gives the protein CASSQDMALPQHF.

The chain couples TRBV5-4 to TRBJ1-2; unclear D gene. Germline CDR1 is SGHNT and CDR2 is YYREEE (reference sequence). V was pared by 4 bases and J by 0 bases, with 10 bases between. The CDR3 has 14 residues. The CDR3 here is CASSEGTANYGYTF. The CDR3 bases are TGTGCCAGCAGCGAAGGCACGGCTAACTATGGCTACACCTTC.

V is TRBV19 and J is TRBJ1-3, with D hard to call. CDR1 LNHDA and CDR2 SQIVND come from the germline V gene (reference sequence). V was pared by 7 bases and J by 2 bases, with 9 bases between. This CDR3 region has 13 residues. This chain's CDR3 is CASTRVPGNTIYF. DNA for the CDR3: TGTGCCAGTACCCGGGTGCCTGGAAACACCATATATTTT.

This clone was observed a single time. The V and J genes are TRBV2 and TRBJ2-7; 9 positions match TRBD1. CDR1 is SNHLY and CDR2 is FYNNEI in the germline V gene. CDR3 length: 12 residues. With V trimmed by 8 bases and J by 7 bases, 6 bases remained unmatched. CDR3 sequence reads: CASHRGPGEQYF. As DNA, the CDR3 is TGTGCCAGCCACAGGGGGCCGGGTGAGCAGTACTTC.

The chain has TRBV5-4 and TRBJ2-3, with 12 positions matching TRBD2. This CDR3 is 16 amino acids long. Germline V gene lookup returns CDR1 SGHNT and CDR2 YYREEE (reference sequence). With V trimmed by 5 bases and J by 6 bases, 10 bases remained unmatched. The CDR3 is CASSSLAGGRNDTQYF. Written as DNA, the CDR3 is TGTGCCAGCAGTTCTCTAGCGGGAGGGCGGAATGATACGCAGTATTTT. Full variable domain (missing parts from reference TRBV5-4 and TRBJ2-3): ETGVTQSPTHLIKTRGQQVTLRCSSQSGHNTVSWYQQALGQGPQFIFQYYREEENGRGNFPPRFSGLQFPNYSSELNVNALELDDSALYLCASSSLAGGRNDTQYFGPGTRLTVL.

The rearrangement links TRBV7-9 to TRBJ1-1, with a possible D match to TRBD1 (5 bases). CDR3 length: 14 residues. Germline V gives CDR1 SEHNR, CDR2 FQNEAQ (reference sequence). The V end lost 5 bases, the J end lost 3 bases, and 13 bases lay between the germline ends. Written as DNA, the CDR3 is TGTGCCAGCAGCCAGGGACTACGGCACACTGAAGCTTTCTTT. Translating it yields CASSQGLRHTEAFF.

Comments on this clone: A far more abundant clone sits one base away, making this likely a read error. The sample carries other DNA sequences with the same CDR3. This chain uses TRBV7-2 with TRBJ2-5, with D possibly being TRBD1 (6 bases). From germline, CDR1 is SGHTA and CDR2 FQGNSA. There are 14 residues in the CDR3. V lost 5 bases and J 5 bases, leaving 15 bases between the germline ends. In DNA, the CDR3 is TGTGCCAGCAGCGTCAGGCAGGGGAGCGAGACCCAGTACTTC. This translates into CASSVRQGSETQYF.